The source of this T cell receptor beta chain is a study of control samples from healthy donors and cancer patients. Trimming stripped 3 bases from V and 6 bases from J, with 8 bases between. This CDR3 contains 13 residues. Profiled with immunoSEQ multiplex PCR; TCRdb holds only in-frame clones, not every one. Among 150,000 to 200,000 clones listed, roughly 88% were seen once. The sample was blood. The gene calls are TRBV12-3 or TRBV12-4 and TRBJ1-4; TRBD1 might be the D (6 bases). This TCR was sampled from a woman in her thirties in good health. This CDR3 is CASSFRGDEKLFF. The CDR3 region has the DNA TGTGCCAGCAGTTTCAGGGGTGATGAAAAACTGTTTTTT.